Shown below are 14 T cell receptor beta chains from a single sample sequenced in a study of blood T cell repertoires in COVID-19. Here immunoSEQ multiplex PCR was the method, and the copy in TCRdb shows in-frame clones only, minus some. The data hold 200,000 to 300,000 clones, with about nine tenths observed a single time. Sequencing input: peripheral blood. The receptor source for this set is a man between 60 and 70 years old who had recovered from COVID-19.

The gene calls are TRBV7-8 and TRBJ2-2, with TRBD1 matching 9 bases. The CDR3 sequence is 22 residues long. V dropped 1 base and J dropped 4; count of bases not matched to a gene: 22. In germline, CDR1 is SGHVS, CDR2 FQNEAQ. The CDR3 region has the DNA TGTGCCAGCAGCTTAGAGTCCGTCGGGACAGGGTTATCCAGAGGAGTCACCGGGGAGCTGTTTTTT. This codes for CASSLESVGTGLSRGVTGELFF.

V is TRBV7-2 and J is TRBJ1-5; perhaps TRBD1 as D (5 bases). Germline CDR1 SGHTA, CDR2 FQGNSA. The CDR3 runs 14 residues. V gave up 1 base and J gave up 8 bases, with 12 bases separating them. CDR3 residues: CASSLVRRAEPQHF. The CDR3 DNA follows: TGTGCCAGCAGCTTAGTGCGCAGGGCAGAGCCCCAGCATTTT.

The chain links TRBV18 to TRBJ2-5; D uncertain. V lost 2 bases and J 2 bases, leaving 6 bases between the germline ends. The germline gives CDR1 KGHSH, CDR2 LQKENI. The CDR3 is 13 amino acids. In nucleotides, the CDR3 is TGTGCCAGCTCACCAGACTTACAAGAGACCCAGTACTTC. It translates to CASSPDLQETQYF.

The V gene is TRBV6-5, the J gene TRBJ1-1; 10 bases align to TRBD1. After removal of 5 bases from V and 5 bases from J, the junction contained 5 bases not matched to a gene. This CDR3 comprises 14 residues. Germline CDR1 is MNHEY and CDR2 is SVGAGI. CDR3: CASSKTGGNTEAFF. CDR3 nucleotide sequence: TGTGCCAGCAGTAAGACAGGGGGCAATACTGAAGCTTTCTTT.

The chain couples TRBV2 to TRBJ1-5; tentative D call: TRBD1 (5 bases). Germline CDR1 reads SNHLY; CDR2 reads FYNNEI. The V end was cut by 6 bases, the J end by 4 bases, with 16 bases between. CDR3 length equals 15 residues. CDR3 in amino acids: CASRERGAWNQPQHF. The DNA for the CDR3 is TGTGCCAGCAGGGAAAGGGGCGCTTGGAATCAGCCCCAGCATTTT. Together with reference TRBV2 and TRBJ1-5, the CDR3 gives the full variable domain: EPEVTQTPSHQVTQMGQEVILRCVPISNHLYFYWYRQILGQKVEFLVSFYNNEISEKSEIFDDQFSVERPDGSNFTLKIRSTKLEDSAMYFCASRERGAWNQPQHFGDGTRLSIL.

V usage is TRBV6-2 or TRBV6-3 and J usage is TRBJ2-7; tentatively, D is TRBD2 (6 bases). The CDR3 totals 15 residues. Trimming left V 6 bases short and J 1 base short, with 16 bases between. CDR1 and CDR2 (germline): MNHEY, SVGEGT. The CDR3 DNA sequence: TGTGCCAGCAGCCTCGGGGACTTTCAATCCTACGAGCAGTACGTC. It translates to CASSLGDFQSYEQYV.

The V call is TRBV9, the J call TRBJ2-1, with 11 positions matching TRBD2. V gave up 2 bases and J gave up 8 bases; unmatched junction bases: 9. The CDR3 totals 16 residues. CDR1 SGDLS and CDR2 YYNGEE come from the germline V gene. The CDR3 nucleotides read TGTGCCAGCAGCGTCCTTAGCGGGGGGGCCGTGGATGAGCAGTTCTTC. As protein: CASSVLSGGAVDEQFF.

This chain joins TRBV7-2 and TRBJ1-2, with D perhaps matching TRBD1 (6 bases). This CDR3 contains 16 residues. V was cut by 4 bases and J by 7 bases, with 22 bases left in between. The germline gives CDR1 SGHTA, CDR2 FQGNSA. The CDR3: CASSSPRMTGHGGYTF. DNA for the CDR3: TGTGCCAGCAGCTCTCCCCGAATGACGGGACATGGTGGCTACACCTTC.

J is TRBJ1-1 and V is TRBV5-5; 8 bases align to TRBD1. CDR3 size: 18 residues. CDR1 is SGHKS, CDR2 YYEKEE, per germline (reference sequence). V lost 4 bases to trimming and J lost 1 base; unmatched junction nucleotides: 15. The CDR3 region is CASSPGRRTGQENTEAFF. CDR3 bases: TGTGCCAGCAGCCCAGGACGACGGACAGGGCAAGAGAACACTGAAGCTTTCTTT.

This sequence joins TRBV3-1 (or the pseudogene TRBV3-2) and TRBJ2-3, with TRBD2 identical over 7 bases. CDR1 is LGHDT and CDR2 is YNNKEL in the germline V gene (reference sequence). There are 16 residues in the CDR3. V was pared by 4 bases and J by 1 base, with 8 bases of the junction left unmatched. CDR3 sequence (DNA): TGTGCCAGCAGCCTGAAGACTAGCTCGGGCACAGATACGCAGTATTTT. This gives the protein CASSLKTSSGTDTQYF.

This clone was counted once. The chain is built from TRBV24-1 and TRBJ2-5; 12 bases align to TRBD2. Trimming cost V 4 bases and J 5 bases; bases outside gene matches: 4. The CDR3 is 15 amino acids. Germline-derived CDR1 and CDR2 are KGHDR and SFDVKD. CDR3 residues: CATSDTGTSGETQYF. CDR3 sequence (DNA): TGTGCCACCAGTGACACCGGGACTAGCGGGGAGACCCAGTACTTC.

This chain uses TRBV5-5 with TRBJ2-3; a weak D match, TRBD2 (6 bases). CDR3 length: 15 residues. V dropped 4 bases and J dropped 3 bases, with 15 bases sitting between them. CDR1 and CDR2 from the germline V gene are SGHKS and YYEKEE (reference sequence). The CDR3, as DNA: TGTGCCAGCAGCCTGTGGGGGGACGGAACAGATACGCAGTATTTT. Translation gives CASSLWGDGTDTQYF. Full variable domain (missing parts from reference TRBV5-5 and TRBJ2-3): DAGVTQSPTHLIKTRGQQVTLRCSPISGHKSVSWYQQVLGQGPQFIFQYYEKEERGRGNFPDRFSARQFPNYSSELNVNALLLGDSALYLCASSLWGDGTDTQYFGPGTRLTVL.

This sequence joins TRBV10-3 and TRBJ2-3; D is unresolved. Germline V gives CDR1 ENHRY, CDR2 SYGVKD. The CDR3 is 15 amino acids. Trimming took 0 bases from V and 7 from J, leaving 14 bases between them. CDR3 in DNA: TGTGCCATCAGTGAGTCGCTGGTCTATTCAAATACGCAGTATTTT. Its protein is CAISESLVYSNTQYF.

The chain couples TRBV19 to TRBJ1-1, with 8 bases that match TRBD1. The CDR3 is made up of 14 amino acids. Germline assignment: CDR1 LNHDA and CDR2 SQIVND (reference sequence). Trimming took 5 bases from V and 5 from J; bases not matched to a gene: 7. CDR3 nucleotide sequence: TGTGCCAGTAGTTCACGGGACAGGCTTACTGAAGCTTTCTTT. Encoded protein: CASSSRDRLTEAFF. Full variable domain (outside the CDR3, taken from reference TRBV19 and TRBJ1-1): DGGITQSPKYLFRKEGQNVTLSCEQNLNHDAMYWYRQDPGQGLRLIYYSQIVNDFQKGDIAEGYSVSREKKESFPLTVTSAQKNPTAFYLCASSSRDRLTEAFFGQGTRLTVV.